The 14 T cell receptor beta chains below were found in one sample sequenced in a study of Tregs in tolerant kidney transplant recipients. The repertoire was sequenced with immunoSEQ multiplex PCR; TCRdb's copy has only in-frame clones and lacks some. The table has under 90,000 clones, more than 85% seen once. The nonmyeloablative bone marrow transplants came from related graft donors, with transient mixed chimerism. The sequencing here drew on CD4+ T cells from blood (PBMCs), taken 24 months after the transplant. Receptors originate from a human patient who received a combined kidney and bone marrow transplant. Some T cells may be transferred from the graft donor.

The chain joins TRBV18 to TRBJ2-2; maybe TRBD2 (6 bases). Trimming pared 0 bases from V and 5 bases from J, leaving 7 bases between. This CDR3 has 14 amino acids. CDR1 and CDR2 from the germline V gene are KGHSH and LQKENI. CDR3 DNA: TGTGCCAGCTCACCACCGGAGGGGACCGGGGAGCTGTTTTTT. This gives the protein CASSPPEGTGELFF.

The gene calls are TRBV6-5 and TRBJ2-3, with TRBD2 as a possible D gene (6 bases). The CDR3 totals 14 residues. Germline CDR1 and CDR2: MNHEY and SVGAGI. The germline V and J ends were trimmed by 7 bases and 6 bases, with 17 bases remaining between them. CDR3 coding DNA: TGTGCCAGCAATCCGGACGGGACTCAGGATACGCAGTATTTT. Translated: CASNPDGTQDTQYF.

The V and J genes are TRBV7-3 and TRBJ1-5, with a possible D match to TRBD1 (6 bases). Germline V gene data show CDR1 as SGHTA and CDR2 as FQGTGA. This CDR3 is built from 13 residues. The ends were cut back, 3 bases at V and 4 bases at J, with 7 bases in the middle. The CDR3 nucleotides are TGTGCCAGCAGCTTGCAGGGGAATCAGCCCCAGCATTTT. This codes for CASSLQGNQPQHF. Based on the CDR3 plus reference TRBV7-3 and TRBJ1-5, the full variable domain is GAGVSQTPSNKVTEKGKYVELRCDPISGHTALYWYRQSLGQGPEFLIYFQGTGAADDSGLPNDRFFAVRPEGSVSTLKIQRTERGDSAVYLCASSLQGNQPQHFGDGTRLSIL.

This sequence joins TRBV11-3 and TRBJ1-3; D perhaps matches TRBD1 (6 bases). The V end was cut by 1 base, the J end by 0 bases, with 10 bases between. Germline V lookup: CDR1 SGHNT, CDR2 YENEEA. CDR3 length: 16 amino acids. The CDR3 loop is CASSLVQGVSGNTIYF. As DNA, the CDR3 is TGTGCCAGCAGCTTAGTACAGGGAGTCTCTGGAAACACCATATATTTT.

The gene calls are TRBV5-1 and TRBJ2-5, with 7 bases matching TRBD1. The germline gives CDR1 SGHRS, CDR2 YFSETQ. J lost 2 bases, V lost 5 bases, and 9 bases had no gene match. The CDR3 covers 15 residues. The DNA of the CDR3 is TGCGCCAGCAGGATAGGGACAGCACTACAAGAGACCCAGTACTTC. As protein: CASRIGTALQETQYF.

V gene TRBV4-3 combines with J gene TRBJ2-1, with 11 bases aligning to TRBD2. CDR3 length: 17 residues. V lost 0 bases and J lost 6; bases outside the gene matches: 7. Germline loops: CDR1 LGHNA, CDR2 YSLEER. As DNA, the CDR3 is TGCGCCAGCAGCCAAGAGGGACTAGCGGTCACTGGCAATGAGCAGTTCTTC. Its protein product is CASSQEGLAVTGNEQFF.

This chain links TRBV6-6 with TRBJ2-7, with 9 bases aligning to TRBD1. Germline CDR1 MNHNY, CDR2 SVGAGI (reference sequence). The CDR3 is made up of 13 amino acids. V was clipped by 7 bases and J by 4 bases; unmatched bases: 5. The CDR3 region has the DNA TGTGCCAGCACCAGACAGGGGGGGTACGAGCAGTACTTC. This sequence encodes CASTRQGGYEQYF.

The chain employs TRBV7-9 and TRBJ2-4; 10 bases fit TRBD2. Germline V gene sequence: CDR1 SEHNR, CDR2 FQNEAQ (reference sequence). CDR3 size: 19 residues. V shed 5 bases and J 1 base; nucleotides not matched to a gene: 14. CDR3 region: CASSNPSGSFGWAKNIQYF. The CDR3 region has the DNA TGTGCCAGCAGCAACCCTAGCGGGAGCTTCGGGTGGGCCAAAAACATTCAGTACTTC.

The chain combines TRBV18 with TRBJ2-5; D might be TRBD1 (6 bases). V was trimmed by 3 bases and J by 0 bases, leaving 14 bases between them. This CDR3 comprises 16 residues. Germline CDR1 KGHSH, CDR2 LQKENI. The CDR3 DNA reads as TGTGCCAGCTCACCCTTAGACAGGAAATACCAAGAGACCCAGTACTTC. This codes for CASSPLDRKYQETQYF.

The chain joins TRBV4-1 to TRBJ2-3, with 7 positions matching TRBD1. Germline assignment: CDR1 MGHRA and CDR2 YSYEKL. Trimming took 2 bases from V and 1 from J; bases not matched to a gene: 12. The CDR3 has 18 residues. The CDR3 DNA reads as TGCGCCAGCAGCCAAAGCACCCCGGGACAGCTTGGCACAGATACGCAGTATTTT. This encodes CASSQSTPGQLGTDTQYF.

The chain uses TRBV19 and TRBJ2-1, with 13 bases that match TRBD2. CDR1 is LNHDA and CDR2 is SQIVND in the germline V gene (reference sequence). Trimming at V came to 9 bases and at J to 4 bases, leaving 6 bases not matched to a gene. The CDR3 totals 15 residues. The CDR3 coding sequence is TGTGCCAGCACCCGGACTAGCGGGGGTTACAATGAGCAGTTCTTC. Translating gives CASTRTSGGYNEQFF.

The rearrangement joins TRBV4-2 to TRBJ1-1; possibly TRBD1 for D (5 bases). V lost 3 bases, J lost 4 bases, and 15 bases lay in between. In germline, CDR1 is LGHNA, CDR2 YNFKEQ. CDR3 length equals 15 residues. DNA for the CDR3: TGTGCCAGCAGCCAGGACCCTTTGGGGGGCACTGAAGCTTTCTTT. This sequence encodes CASSQDPLGGTEAFF.

This clone was observed a few times. The chain recombines TRBV6-5 with TRBJ1-2, with TRBD1 matching over 7 bases. Germline CDR1 and CDR2: MNHEY and SVGAGI. The ends lost 1 base at V and 5 bases at J; junction bases unmatched: 7. This CDR3 has 15 amino acids. The CDR3 DNA reads TGTGCCAGCAGTTACTTATCGGACAGGCAGTATGGCTACACCTTC. As protein: CASSYLSDRQYGYTF.

The CDR3 DNA sequence: TGTGCCAGCAGCTTAGGCACAGAATACAATGAGCAGTTCTTC. Its translation: CASSLGTEYNEQFF. The chain links TRBV7-2 to TRBJ2-1; the D is unclear. This CDR3 is 14 amino acids long. The ends were cut back, 1 base at V and 4 bases at J, with 8 bases in the middle. CDR1 is SGHTA, CDR2 FQGNSA, per germline.